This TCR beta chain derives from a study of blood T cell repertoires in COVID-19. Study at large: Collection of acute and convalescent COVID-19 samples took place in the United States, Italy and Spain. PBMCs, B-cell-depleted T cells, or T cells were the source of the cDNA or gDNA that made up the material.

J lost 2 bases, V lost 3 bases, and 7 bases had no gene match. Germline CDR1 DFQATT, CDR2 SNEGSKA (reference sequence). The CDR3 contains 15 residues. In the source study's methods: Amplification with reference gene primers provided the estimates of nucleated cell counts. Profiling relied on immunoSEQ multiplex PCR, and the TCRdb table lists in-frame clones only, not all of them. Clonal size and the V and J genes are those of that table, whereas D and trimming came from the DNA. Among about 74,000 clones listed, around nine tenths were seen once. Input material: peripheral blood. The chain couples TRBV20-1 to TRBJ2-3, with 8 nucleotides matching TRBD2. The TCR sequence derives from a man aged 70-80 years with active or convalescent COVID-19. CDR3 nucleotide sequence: TGCAGTGCTAGTTCCGGGAGGGCCTACACAGATACGCAGTATTTT. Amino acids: CSASSGRAYTDTQYF.